What follows is one T cell receptor beta chain and its context. Its specificity is unknown. CDR1 and CDR2 from the germline V gene are SGHRS and YFSETQ. Trimming took 0 bases from V and 6 from J, leaving 13 bases between them. This CDR3 comprises 15 residues. The record originates from a study of OX40 agonist ivuxolimab in advanced cancers. For the study at large: Age averaged around 58 years (range about 20 to 80), and less than 85% were male. People who had prior anti-PD-1, anti-PD-L1 or anti-CTLA-4 therapy could take part, and about 37% had some.

Assay used: immunoSEQ multiplex PCR; TCRdb lists only in-frame clones, some missing. Counted here are tens of thousands of clones, around 84% occurring once; the ten biggest clones make up 4% to 5%. Overall study results and limits: At 0.1 to 3.0 mg/kg and by week 6, clonal expansion occurred in CD4+ and CD8+ blood T cells.

This TCR derives from an adult with an advanced solid tumor such as melanoma, head and neck, liver or kidney cancer. The V and J genes are TRBV5-1 and TRBJ1-5; D perhaps matches TRBD1 (6 bases). The sequences come from CD4+ or CD8+ T cells sorted from blood, collected in a trial of the OX40 agonist ivuxolimab. The CDR3 loop is CASSLDTGTGQPQHF. In DNA, the CDR3 is TGCGCCAGCAGCTTGGACACAGGGACGGGTCAGCCCCAGCATTTT.